This TCR beta chain comes out of a study of a mutant IDH1 vaccine in newly diagnosed glioma. Study context: Either 4-6 weeks after radiotherapy alone or alongside temozolomide, vaccination was begun. Sex among treated patients split 62.5% male, roughly 38% female; mean age was roughly 40 years. Patients previously underwent radiotherapy, temozolomide, or both, and most underwent both.

Here immunoSEQ multiplex PCR was the method, and the copy in TCRdb shows in-frame clones only, minus some. Altogether around 120,000 clones are present, roughly 78% being singletons, with the ten largest covering 4.5% to 5.5%. Remarks on this clone: Its cognate antigen is unknown.

This sample's time point: week 11, during vaccination. Each dose of the vaccine consisted of 300 ug of mutant IDH1 20-mer peptide, with topical imiquimod. Per the germline V gene, CDR1 is SGHTA and CDR2 is FQGNSA. There are 17 residues in the CDR3. V was pared by 5 bases and J by 4 bases, with 14 bases of the junction left unmatched. This TCR was sampled from a man between 35 and 55 years old with glioma. The sample in question was PBMCs, obtained from a glioma patient whose treatment included an IDH1 peptide vaccine. The genes are TRBV7-2 and TRBJ2-1; 7 nucleotides match TRBD2. The CDR3 loop reads CASSRQGAGYEYNEQFF. CDR3 nucleotide sequence: TGTGCCAGCAGCCGCCAGGGAGCGGGGTATGAGTACAATGAGCAGTTCTTC.